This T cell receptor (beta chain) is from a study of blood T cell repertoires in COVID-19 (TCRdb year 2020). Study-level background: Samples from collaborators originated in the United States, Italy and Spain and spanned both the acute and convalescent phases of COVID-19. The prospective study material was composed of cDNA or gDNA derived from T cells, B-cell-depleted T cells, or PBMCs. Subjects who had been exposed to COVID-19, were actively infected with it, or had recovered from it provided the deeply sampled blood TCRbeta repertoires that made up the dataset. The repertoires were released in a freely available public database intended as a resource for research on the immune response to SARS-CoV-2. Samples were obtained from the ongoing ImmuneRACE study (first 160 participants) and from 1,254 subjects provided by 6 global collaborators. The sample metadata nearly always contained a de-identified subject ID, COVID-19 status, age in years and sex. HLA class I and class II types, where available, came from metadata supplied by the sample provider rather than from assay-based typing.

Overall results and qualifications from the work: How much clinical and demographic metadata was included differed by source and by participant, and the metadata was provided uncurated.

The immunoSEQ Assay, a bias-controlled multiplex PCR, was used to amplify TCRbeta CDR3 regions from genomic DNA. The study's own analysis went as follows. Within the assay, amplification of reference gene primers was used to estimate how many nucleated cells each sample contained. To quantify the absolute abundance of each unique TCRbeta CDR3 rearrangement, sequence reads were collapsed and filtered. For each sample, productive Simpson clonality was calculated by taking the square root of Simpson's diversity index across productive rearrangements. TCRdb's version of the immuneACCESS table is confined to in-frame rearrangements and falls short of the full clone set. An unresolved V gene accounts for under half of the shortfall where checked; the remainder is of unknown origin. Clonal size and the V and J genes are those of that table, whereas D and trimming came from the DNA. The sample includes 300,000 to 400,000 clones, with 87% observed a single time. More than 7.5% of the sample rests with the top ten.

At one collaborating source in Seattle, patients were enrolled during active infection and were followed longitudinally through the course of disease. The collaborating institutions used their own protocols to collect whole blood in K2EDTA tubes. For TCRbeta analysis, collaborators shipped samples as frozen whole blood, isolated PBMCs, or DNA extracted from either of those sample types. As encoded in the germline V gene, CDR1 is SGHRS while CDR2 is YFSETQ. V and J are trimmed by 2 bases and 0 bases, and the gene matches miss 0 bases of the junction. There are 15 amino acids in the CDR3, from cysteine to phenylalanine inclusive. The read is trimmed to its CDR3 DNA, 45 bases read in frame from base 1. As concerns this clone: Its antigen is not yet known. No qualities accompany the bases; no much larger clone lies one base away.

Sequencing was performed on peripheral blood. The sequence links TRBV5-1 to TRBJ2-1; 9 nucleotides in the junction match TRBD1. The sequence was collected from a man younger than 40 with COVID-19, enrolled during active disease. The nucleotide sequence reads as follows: TGCGCCAGCAGCTTACAGGGGGCCTCCTACAATGAGCAGTTCTTC. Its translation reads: CASSLQGASYNEQFF.